Below are 8 T cell receptor beta chains sequenced from a single sample in a study of blood T cell repertoires in COVID-19. TCRdb keeps only in-frame clones here, not all; method: immunoSEQ multiplex PCR. The top ten hold 17% of the sample, which has 150,000 to 200,000 clones, 76% seen once. The sequenced sample consisted of PBMCs or T cells enriched from blood (not recorded which). The receptor set was obtained from a woman aged 50 to 65 with acute COVID-19.

The chain has TRBV14 and TRBJ1-6, with a possible D match to TRBD1 (5 bases). Deletions cut 4 bases from V and 5 bases from J, with 6 bases between. This CDR3 is built from 13 residues. Germline CDR1 and CDR2: SGHDN and FVKESK. The CDR3, as DNA: TGTGCCAGCAGCCTGACAGATAATTCACCCCTCCACTTT. Amino acid sequence: CASSLTDNSPLHF.

The chain couples TRBV19 to TRBJ2-2, with 11 bases fitting TRBD2. The V gene end was trimmed by 6 bases and the J gene end by 4 bases; junction bases not matched to a gene: 7. CDR3 length equals 16 residues. CDR1 LNHDA and CDR2 SQIVND come from the germline V gene (reference sequence). CDR3 bases: TGTGCCAGTAGGACAACTAGCGGGAGTACCACCGGGGAGCTGTTTTTT. Amino acids: CASRTTSGSTTGELFF.

J is TRBJ1-4 and V is TRBV28, with D tentatively TRBD1 (5 bases). CDR1 and CDR2 (germline): MDHEN, SYDVKM. V was clipped by 4 bases and J by 7 bases, with 16 bases between them. CDR3 size: 15 residues. The CDR3 DNA reads as TGTGCCAGCAGTTCCCCACAGGCTTTGGCTGAAAAACTGTTTTTT. Amino acid sequence: CASSSPQALAEKLFF.

The V gene is TRBV11-2, the J gene TRBJ1-1; TRBD1 agrees at 7 bases. V lost 5 bases and J lost 3; bases outside the gene matches: 3. This CDR3 spans 13 amino acids. Germline V CDR1 and CDR2: SGHAT, FQNNGV. The CDR3 DNA reads TGTGCCAGCAGCGTGCAGGGGGACACTGAAGCTTTCTTT. Translation: CASSVQGDTEAFF.

This clone showed up just once. The chain is built from TRBV7-9 and TRBJ1-1, with a weak D call TRBD1 (6 bases). V shed 3 bases and J shed 10 bases, with 12 bases lying between them. CDR3 size: 12 residues. Germline V gives CDR1 SEHNR, CDR2 FQNEAQ (reference sequence). The CDR3 DNA follows: TGTGCCAGCAGCTTCTCAGGGGTACGAGCTTTCTTT. Amino acids: CASSFSGVRAFF.

The V and J genes are TRBV9 and TRBJ2-3, with 9 bases lining up with TRBD2. The germline V gene encodes CDR1 SGDLS and CDR2 YYNGEE. V was clipped by 7 bases and J by 0 bases; unmatched bases: 9. The CDR3 has 16 amino acids. The CDR3 loop reads CASRAAGGSSTDTQYF. The CDR3 bases are TGTGCCAGCCGGGCAGCGGGGGGATCTAGCACAGATACGCAGTATTTT.

The chain is built from TRBV18 and TRBJ2-3; 8 bases are shared with TRBD1. V shed 4 bases and J 1 base; nucleotides not matched to a gene: 7. CDR1 is KGHSH, CDR2 LQKENI, per germline. The CDR3 has 16 residues. The CDR3, as DNA: TGTGCCAGCTCACTTCGACAGGGGCTGGGCACAGATACGCAGTATTTT. As protein: CASSLRQGLGTDTQYF.

The chain employs TRBV30 and TRBJ2-2; 8 bases map to TRBD1. The junction had 7 bases not matched to a gene; V was cut back by 5 bases and J by 5 bases. The germline gives CDR1 GTSNPN, CDR2 SVGIG (reference sequence). The CDR3 covers 14 residues. The CDR3 DNA reads TGTGCCTGGGCAACTACAGGGGGGACCGGGGAGCTGTTTTTT. This codes for CAWATTGGTGELFF.